This TCR beta chain was identified during a study of cytomegalovirus exposure and HLA in healthy donors. Amplification used 60 Vbeta primers and 13 Jbeta primers. Profiled with immunoSEQ multiplex PCR; TCRdb holds only in-frame clones, not every one. Of under 200,000 clones detected, over 80% appear once; the ten largest clones hold 2.3%. Between the trimmed V and J ends, which lost 5 bases and 4 bases, there was a span of 15 bases. CDR3 length: 15 amino acids. CDR1 is MNHEY and CDR2 is SMNVEV in the germline V gene (reference sequence). The chain links TRBV27 to TRBJ2-4; D perhaps matches TRBD2 (6 bases). Material: PBMCs. This sequence originates from a male donor in good health and CMV-seronegative. The chain's CDR3 is CASSLSAGRKNIQYF. Here the CDR3 DNA reads TGTGCCAGCAGTCTCTCCGCGGGACGTAAAAACATTCAGTACTTC.